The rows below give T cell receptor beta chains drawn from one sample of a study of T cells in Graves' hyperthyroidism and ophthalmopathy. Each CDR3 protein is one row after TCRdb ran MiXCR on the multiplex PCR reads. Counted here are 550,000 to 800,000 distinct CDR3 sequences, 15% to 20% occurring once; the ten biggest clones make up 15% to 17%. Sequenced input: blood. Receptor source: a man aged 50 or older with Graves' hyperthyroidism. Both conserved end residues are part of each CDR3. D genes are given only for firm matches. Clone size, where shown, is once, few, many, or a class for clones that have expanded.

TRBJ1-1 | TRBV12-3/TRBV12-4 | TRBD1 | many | TGTGCCAGCAGACCTAACAGGGGGCGAAACACTGAAGCTTTCTTT | CASRPNRGRNTEAFF
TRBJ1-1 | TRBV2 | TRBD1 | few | TGTGCCAGCAGTGAAGCGCCCAGGGGGTCTGAAGCTTTCTTT | CASSEAPRGSEAFF
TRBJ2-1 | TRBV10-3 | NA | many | TGTGCCATCAGTTCTCCCGGCCTGGGGGTGCAGTTCTTC | CAISSPGLGVQFF
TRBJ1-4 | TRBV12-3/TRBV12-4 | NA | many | TGTGCCAGCAGTTTCATCGCGGGATCTAATGGAAAACTGTTTTTT | CASSFIAGSNGKLFF
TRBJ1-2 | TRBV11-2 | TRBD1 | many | TGTGCCAGCAGCCCCAGGACAGGGGATGGCTACACCTTC | CASSPRTGDGYTF
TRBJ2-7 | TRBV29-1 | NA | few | TGCAGCGTCGATGGTAGGGGAGGCGAGCAGTACTTC | CSVDGRGGEQYF
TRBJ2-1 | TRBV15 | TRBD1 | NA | TGTGCCACCAGCCTATCGGACAGGGGATCTTACAATGAGCAGTTCTTC | CATSLSDRGSYNEQFF
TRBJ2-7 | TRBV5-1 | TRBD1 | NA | TGCGCCAGCAGCTTAGGGACAGGGGAGTACGAGCAGTACTTC | CASSLGTGEYEQYF
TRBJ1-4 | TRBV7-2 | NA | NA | TGTGCCAGCAGCTTATTCACAGGGCCGACCCCGGATGAAAAACTGTTTTTT | CASSLFTGPTPDEKLFF
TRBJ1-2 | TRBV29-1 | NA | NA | TGCAGCGATGCACGAGATGGCTACACCTTC | CSDARDGYTF